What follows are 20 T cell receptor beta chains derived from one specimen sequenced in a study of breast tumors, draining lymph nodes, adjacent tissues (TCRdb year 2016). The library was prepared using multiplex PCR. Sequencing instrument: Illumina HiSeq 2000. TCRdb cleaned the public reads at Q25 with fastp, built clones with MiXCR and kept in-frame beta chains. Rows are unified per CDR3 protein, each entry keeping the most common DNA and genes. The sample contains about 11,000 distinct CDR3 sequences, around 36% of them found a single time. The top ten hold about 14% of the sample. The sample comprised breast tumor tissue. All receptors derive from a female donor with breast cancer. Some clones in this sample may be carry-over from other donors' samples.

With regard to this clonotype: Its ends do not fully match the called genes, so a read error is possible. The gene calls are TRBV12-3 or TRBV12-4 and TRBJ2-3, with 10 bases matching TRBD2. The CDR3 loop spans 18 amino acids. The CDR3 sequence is CACSLQRGGLSGTDTQYF. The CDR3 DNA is TGTGCCTGCAGTTTACAGCGGGGGGGCCTGTCCGGCACAGATACGCAGTATTTT.

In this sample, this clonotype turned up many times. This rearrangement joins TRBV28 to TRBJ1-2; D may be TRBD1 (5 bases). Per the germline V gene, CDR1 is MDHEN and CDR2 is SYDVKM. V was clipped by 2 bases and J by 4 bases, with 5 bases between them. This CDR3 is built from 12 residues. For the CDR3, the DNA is TGTGCCAGCAGTTTACAGGGCTATGGCTACACCTTC. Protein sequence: CASSLQGYGYTF.

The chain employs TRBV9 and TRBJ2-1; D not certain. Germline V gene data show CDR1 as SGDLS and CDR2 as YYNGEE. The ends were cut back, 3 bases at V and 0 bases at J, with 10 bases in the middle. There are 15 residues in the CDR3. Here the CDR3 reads CASSENIGSYNEQFF. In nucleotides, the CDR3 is TGTGCCAGCAGCGAGAACATTGGCTCCTACAATGAGCAGTTCTTC.

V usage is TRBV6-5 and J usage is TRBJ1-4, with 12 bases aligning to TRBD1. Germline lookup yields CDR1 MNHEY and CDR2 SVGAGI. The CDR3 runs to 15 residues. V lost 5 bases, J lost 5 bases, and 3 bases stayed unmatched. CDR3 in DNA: TGTGCCAGCAGTGGGACAGGGGGCTCAAATGAAAAACTGTTTTTT. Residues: CASSGTGGSNEKLFF.

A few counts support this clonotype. Here the CDR3 DNA reads TGCAGTGCTAGAGCTACGGACCTCCTCTACGAGCAGTACTTC. Translated: CSARATDLLYEQYF. The chain recombines TRBV20-1 with TRBJ2-7, with D hard to call. The CDR3 is 14 residues long. CDR1 and CDR2 (germline): DFQATT, SNEGSKA (reference sequence). The V end lost 1 base, the J end lost 3 bases, and 13 bases lay between the germline ends.

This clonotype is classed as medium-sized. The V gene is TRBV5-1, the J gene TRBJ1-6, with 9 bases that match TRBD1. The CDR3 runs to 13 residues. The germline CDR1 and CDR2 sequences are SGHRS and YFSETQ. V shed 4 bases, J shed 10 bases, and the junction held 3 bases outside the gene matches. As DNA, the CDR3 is TGCGCCAGCAGCCGGGACAGGGACTCACCCCTCCACTTT. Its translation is CASSRDRDSPLHF.

Here the CDR3 DNA reads TGTGCCAGCAGTTTCCTCGACAGGTTAGAGCAGTTCTTC. Amino acids: CASSFLDRLEQFF. V is TRBV6-5 and J is TRBJ2-1, with a tentative D call TRBD1 (6 bases). V was cut by 4 bases and J by 10 bases, with 14 bases left in between. Germline V gene data show CDR1 as MNHEY and CDR2 as SVGAGI. The CDR3 consists of 13 residues.

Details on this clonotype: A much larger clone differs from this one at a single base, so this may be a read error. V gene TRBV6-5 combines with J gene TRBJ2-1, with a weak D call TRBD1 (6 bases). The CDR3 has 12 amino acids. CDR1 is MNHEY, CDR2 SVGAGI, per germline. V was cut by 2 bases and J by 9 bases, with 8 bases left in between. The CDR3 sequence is CASSYRGCEQFF. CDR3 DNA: TGTGCCAGCAGTTACAGGGGGTGTGAGCAGTTCTTC.

In DNA, the CDR3 is TGTGCCATCAGTGATAGCGGGGGTCCCACAGATACGCAGTATTTT. This gives the protein CAISDSGGPTDTQYF. J is TRBJ2-3 and V is TRBV10-3, with TRBD2 identical over 9 bases. Trimming at V came to 3 bases and at J to 2 bases, leaving 3 bases not matched to a gene. CDR1 is ENHRY and CDR2 is SYGVKD in the germline V gene. The CDR3 covers 15 residues.

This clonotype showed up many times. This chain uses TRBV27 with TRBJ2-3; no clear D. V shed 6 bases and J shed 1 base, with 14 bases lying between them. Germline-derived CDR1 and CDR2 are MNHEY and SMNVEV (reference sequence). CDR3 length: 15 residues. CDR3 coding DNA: TGTGCCAGCAGCCTCTCGGTTTTGGGCACAGATACGCAGTATTTT. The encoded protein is CASSLSVLGTDTQYF.

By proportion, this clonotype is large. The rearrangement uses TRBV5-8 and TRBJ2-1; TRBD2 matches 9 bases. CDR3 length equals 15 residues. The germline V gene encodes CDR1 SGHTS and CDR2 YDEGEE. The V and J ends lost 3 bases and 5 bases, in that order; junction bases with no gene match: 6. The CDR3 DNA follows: TGTGCCAGCAGCTGGGGACTAGCCGAAGACAATGAGCAGTTCTTC. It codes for CASSWGLAEDNEQFF.

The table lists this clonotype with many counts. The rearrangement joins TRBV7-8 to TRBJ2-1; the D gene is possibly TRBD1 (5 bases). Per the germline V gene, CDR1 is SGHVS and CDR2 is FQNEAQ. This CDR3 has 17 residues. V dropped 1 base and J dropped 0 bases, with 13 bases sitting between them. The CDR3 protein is CASSLVETVSSYNEQFF. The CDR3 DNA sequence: TGTGCCAGCAGCTTAGTCGAGACAGTTAGCTCCTACAATGAGCAGTTCTTC.

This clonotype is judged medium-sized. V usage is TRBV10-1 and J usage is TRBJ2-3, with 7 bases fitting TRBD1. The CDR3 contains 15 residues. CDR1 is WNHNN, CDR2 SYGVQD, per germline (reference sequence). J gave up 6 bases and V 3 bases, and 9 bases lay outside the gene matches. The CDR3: CASSESGQILDTQYF. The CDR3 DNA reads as TGCGCCAGCAGTGAATCGGGACAGATATTGGATACGCAGTATTTT.

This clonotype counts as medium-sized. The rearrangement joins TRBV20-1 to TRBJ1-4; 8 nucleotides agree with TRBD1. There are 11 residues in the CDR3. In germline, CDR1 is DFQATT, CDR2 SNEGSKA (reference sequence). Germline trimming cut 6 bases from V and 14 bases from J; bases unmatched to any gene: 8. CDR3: CSAVATGDLFF. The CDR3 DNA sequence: TGCAGTGCCGTAGCGACAGGGGATCTGTTTTTT.

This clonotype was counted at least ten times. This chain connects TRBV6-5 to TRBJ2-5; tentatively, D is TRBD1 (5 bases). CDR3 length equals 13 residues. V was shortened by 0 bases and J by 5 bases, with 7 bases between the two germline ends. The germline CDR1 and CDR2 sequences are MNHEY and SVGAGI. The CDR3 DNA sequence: TGTGCCAGCAGTTACTCTGGGGCGGAGACCCAGTACTTC. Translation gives CASSYSGAETQYF.

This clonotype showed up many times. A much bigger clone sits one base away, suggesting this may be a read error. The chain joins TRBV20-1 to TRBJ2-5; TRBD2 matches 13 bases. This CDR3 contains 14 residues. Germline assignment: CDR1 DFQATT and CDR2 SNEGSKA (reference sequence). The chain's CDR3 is CTARLAGGQETQYF. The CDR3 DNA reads TGCACTGCTAGACTAGCGGGGGGCCAAGAGACCCAGTACTTC.

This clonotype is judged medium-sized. The CDR3 here is CASSLGQGTGTYNSPLHF. The CDR3 nucleotides read TGTGCCAGCAGCTTAGGACAGGGAACGGGTACCTATAATTCACCCCTCCACTTT. The chain recombines TRBV7-9 with TRBJ1-6; 7 bases are shared with TRBD1. The CDR3 is 18 residues long. The germline gives CDR1 SEHNR, CDR2 FQNEAQ (reference sequence). V lost 1 base, J lost 2 bases, and 8 bases stayed unmatched.

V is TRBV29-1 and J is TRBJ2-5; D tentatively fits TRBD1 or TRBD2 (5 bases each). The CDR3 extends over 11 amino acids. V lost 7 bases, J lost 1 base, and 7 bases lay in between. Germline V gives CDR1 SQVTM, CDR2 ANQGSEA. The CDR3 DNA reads TGCAGCGGGGGGAGCCAAGAGACCCAGTACTTC. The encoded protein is CSGGSQETQYF. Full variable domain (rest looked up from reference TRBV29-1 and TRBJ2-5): SAVISQKPSRDICQRGTSLTIQCQVDSQVTMMFWYRQQPGQSLTLIATANQGSEATYESGFVIDKFPISRPNLTFSTLTVSNMSPEDSSIYLCSGGSQETQYFGPGTRLLVL.

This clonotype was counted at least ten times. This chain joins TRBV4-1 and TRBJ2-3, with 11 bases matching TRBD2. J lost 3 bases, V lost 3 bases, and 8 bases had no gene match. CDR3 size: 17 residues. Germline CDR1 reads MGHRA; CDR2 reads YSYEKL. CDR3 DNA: TGCGCCAGCAGCCAGTTCCTAGCGGGGGGAGGAACAGATACGCAGTATTTT. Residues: CASSQFLAGGGTDTQYF.

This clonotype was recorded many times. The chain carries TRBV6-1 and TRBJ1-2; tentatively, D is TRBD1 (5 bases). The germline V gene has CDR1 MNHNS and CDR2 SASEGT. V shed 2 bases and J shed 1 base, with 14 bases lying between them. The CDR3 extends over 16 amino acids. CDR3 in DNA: TGTGCCAGCAGTGAAAGGCTGGGGCCCATTAACTATGGCTACACCTTC. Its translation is CASSERLGPINYGYTF.